Each of the 10 T cell receptor beta chains below was sequenced from the same sample in a study of cytomegalovirus exposure and HLA in healthy donors. The PCR had 60 Vbeta and 13 Jbeta primers. The data were produced by immunoSEQ multiplex PCR, yet TCRdb's version contains in-frame clones alone and is incomplete. This table has over 35,000 clones, roughly three quarters appearing once. Sample: PBMCs. The receptor source for this set is a middle-aged man in good health and CMV-seronegative.

The genes are TRBV27 and TRBJ2-1, with D maybe TRBD2 (7 bases). Germline CDR1 reads MNHEY; CDR2 reads SMNVEV (reference sequence). The CDR3 extends over 15 amino acids. Trimming removed 6 bases from V and 6 bases from J, with 18 bases in between. CDR3 region: CASSPLGGGGNEQFF. Here the CDR3 DNA reads TGTGCCAGCAGCCCACTAGGGGGAGGGGGCAATGAGCAGTTCTTC.

The chain couples TRBV6-6 to TRBJ2-7, with TRBD1 identical over 7 bases. The germline V gene encodes CDR1 MNHNY and CDR2 SVGAGI (reference sequence). V dropped 0 bases and J dropped 2; count of bases not matched to a gene: 4. The CDR3 totals 15 residues. The DNA for the CDR3 is TGTGCCAGCAGTTACTCGACACAGGGGCCCTACGAGCAGTACTTC. This encodes CASSYSTQGPYEQYF.

The chain links TRBV18 to TRBJ1-6, with 8 bases that match TRBD1. V lost 6 bases to trimming and J lost 8 bases; unmatched junction nucleotides: 9. The CDR3 loop spans 15 amino acids. CDR1 and CDR2 (germline): KGHSH, LQKENI. The CDR3 spells CASSATQGVYSPLHF. Here the CDR3 DNA reads TGTGCCAGCTCCGCGACACAGGGGGTTTATTCACCCCTCCACTTT.

The V gene is TRBV29-1, the J gene TRBJ1-3; D ambiguous. The CDR3 spans 13 residues. Germline V lookup: CDR1 SQVTM, CDR2 ANQGSEA. Deletions cut 2 bases from V and 0 bases from J, with 5 bases between. Here the CDR3 DNA reads TGCAGCGTTGAAAGAGTCTCTGGAAACACCATATATTTT. It is translated as CSVERVSGNTIYF.

The chain is built from TRBV4-1 and TRBJ1-2, with 8 bases identical to TRBD1. Germline V gives CDR1 MGHRA, CDR2 YSYEKL. V lost 7 bases to trimming and J lost 0 bases; unmatched junction nucleotides: 10. There are 16 residues in the CDR3. CDR3 nucleotide sequence: TGCGCCAGCACGGACAGGGCCACTGGTTCTAACTATGGCTACACCTTC. Translation gives CASTDRATGSNYGYTF.

V usage is TRBV29-1 and J usage is TRBJ2-5, with D possibly being TRBD1 (6 bases). Germline values: CDR1 SQVTM, CDR2 ANQGSEA. The V gene lost 1 base and the J gene lost 6 bases, with 12 bases spanning the gap. The CDR3 contains 13 residues. As DNA, the CDR3 is TGCAGCGTTGAAGTGACAGGTTCCAAGACCCAGTACTTC. This encodes CSVEVTGSKTQYF.

V and J are TRBV10-3 and TRBJ2-7; no firm D call. This CDR3 contains 15 residues. V was clipped by 0 bases and J by 6 bases, with 15 bases between them. From germline, CDR1 is ENHRY and CDR2 SYGVKD. In nucleotides, the CDR3 is TGTGCCATCAGTGAGTCGACCAGTCTCAGGTTCGAGCAGTACTTC. It encodes CAISESTSLRFEQYF.

The chain employs TRBV6-6 and TRBJ2-7, with 7 bases matching TRBD1. The CDR3 sequence is 14 residues long. The junction had 9 bases not matched to a gene; V was cut back by 7 bases and J by 3 bases. Germline V CDR1 and CDR2: MNHNY, SVGAGI (reference sequence). The CDR3: CASTRDSKNYEQYF. CDR3 sequence (DNA): TGTGCCAGCACCAGGGACAGCAAGAACTACGAGCAGTACTTC.

This chain joins TRBV5-5 and TRBJ2-7; D not resolved. The CDR3 is 13 amino acids. Germline V gives CDR1 SGHKS, CDR2 YYEKEE (reference sequence). V shed 6 bases and J shed 3 bases, with 13 bases lying between them. CDR3 amino acids: CASTSPRSYEQYF. The CDR3 DNA is TGTGCCAGCACCTCGCCAAGGAGCTACGAGCAGTACTTC.

The chain couples TRBV6-4 to TRBJ1-2; D ambiguous. V was shortened by 0 bases and J by 7 bases, with 15 bases between the two germline ends. There are 15 residues in the CDR3. Germline CDR1 and CDR2: MRHNA and SNTAGT. Written as DNA, the CDR3 is TGTGCCAGCAGTGACTCGAATACTATAGGGAGTGGCTACACCTTC. It codes for CASSDSNTIGSGYTF.